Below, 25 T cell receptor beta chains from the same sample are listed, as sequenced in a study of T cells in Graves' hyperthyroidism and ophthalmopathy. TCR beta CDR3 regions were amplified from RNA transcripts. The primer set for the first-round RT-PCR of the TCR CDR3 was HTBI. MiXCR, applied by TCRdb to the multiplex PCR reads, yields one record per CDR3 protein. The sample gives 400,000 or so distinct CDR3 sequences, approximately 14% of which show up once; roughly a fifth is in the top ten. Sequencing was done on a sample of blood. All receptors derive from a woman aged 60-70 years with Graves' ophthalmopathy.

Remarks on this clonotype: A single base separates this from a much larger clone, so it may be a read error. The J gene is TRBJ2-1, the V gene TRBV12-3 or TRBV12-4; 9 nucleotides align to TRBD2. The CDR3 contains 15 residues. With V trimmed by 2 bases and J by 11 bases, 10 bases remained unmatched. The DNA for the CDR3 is TGTGCCAGCAGTTTATGGGTAGCGGGAGATACTAAGCAGTTCTTC. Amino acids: CASSLWVAGDTKQFF.

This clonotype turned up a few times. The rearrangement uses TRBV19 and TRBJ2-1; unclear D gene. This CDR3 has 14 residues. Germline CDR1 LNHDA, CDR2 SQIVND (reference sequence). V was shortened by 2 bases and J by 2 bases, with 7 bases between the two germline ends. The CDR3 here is CASSIPGAYNEQFF. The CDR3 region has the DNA TGTGCCAGTAGTATACCCGGAGCCTACAATGAGCAGTTCTTC.

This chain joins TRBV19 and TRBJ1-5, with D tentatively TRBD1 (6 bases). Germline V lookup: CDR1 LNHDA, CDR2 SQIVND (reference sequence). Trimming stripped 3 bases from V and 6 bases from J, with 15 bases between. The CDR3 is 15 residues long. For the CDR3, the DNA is TGTGCCAGTAGTATTTCAACAGGGCGGGGTCAGCCCCAGCATTTT. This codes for CASSISTGRGQPQHF.

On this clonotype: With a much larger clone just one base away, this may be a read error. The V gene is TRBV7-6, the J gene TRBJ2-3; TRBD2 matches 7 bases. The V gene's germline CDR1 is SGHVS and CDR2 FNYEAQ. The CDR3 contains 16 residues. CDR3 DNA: TGTGCCAGCGGCTTAAATTCGGGAGGTGGTACAGATACGCAGTATTTT. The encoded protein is CASGLNSGGGTDTQYF.

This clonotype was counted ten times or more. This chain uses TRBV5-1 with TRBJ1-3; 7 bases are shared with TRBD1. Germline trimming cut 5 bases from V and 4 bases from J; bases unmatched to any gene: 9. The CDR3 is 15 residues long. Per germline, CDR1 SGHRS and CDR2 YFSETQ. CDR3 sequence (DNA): TGCGCCAGCAGTTCTACAGGGACAGCAGGAAACACCATATATTTT. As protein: CASSSTGTAGNTIYF.

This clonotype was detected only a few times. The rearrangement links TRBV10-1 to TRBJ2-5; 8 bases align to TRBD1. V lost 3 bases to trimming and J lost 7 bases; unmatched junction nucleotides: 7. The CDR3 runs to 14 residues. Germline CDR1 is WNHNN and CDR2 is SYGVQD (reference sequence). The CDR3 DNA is TGCGCCAGCAGTGATCGGACAGGGCCCGGGACCCAGTACTTC. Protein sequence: CASSDRTGPGTQYF.

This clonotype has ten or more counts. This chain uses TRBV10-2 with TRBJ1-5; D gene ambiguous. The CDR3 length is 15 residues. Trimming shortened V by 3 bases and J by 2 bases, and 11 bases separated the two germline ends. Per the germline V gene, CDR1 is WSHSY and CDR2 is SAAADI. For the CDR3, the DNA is TGCGCCAGCAGTGATCAAGACACTCGCAATCAGCCCCAGCATTTT. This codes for CASSDQDTRNQPQHF.

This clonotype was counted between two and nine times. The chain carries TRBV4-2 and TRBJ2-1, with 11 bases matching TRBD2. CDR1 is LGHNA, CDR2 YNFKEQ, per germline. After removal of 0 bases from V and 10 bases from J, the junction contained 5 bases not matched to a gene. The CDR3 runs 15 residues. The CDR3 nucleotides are TGTGCCAGCAGCCAAGATACTAGCGGGAGTAACGAGCAGTTCTTC. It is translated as CASSQDTSGSNEQFF.

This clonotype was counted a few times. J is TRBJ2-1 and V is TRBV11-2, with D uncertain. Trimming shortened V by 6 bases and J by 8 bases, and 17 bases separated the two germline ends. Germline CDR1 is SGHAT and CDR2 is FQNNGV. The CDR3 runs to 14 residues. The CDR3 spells CASRDGVGLDEQFF. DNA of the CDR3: TGTGCCAGCAGGGACGGAGTGGGGTTGGATGAGCAGTTCTTC.

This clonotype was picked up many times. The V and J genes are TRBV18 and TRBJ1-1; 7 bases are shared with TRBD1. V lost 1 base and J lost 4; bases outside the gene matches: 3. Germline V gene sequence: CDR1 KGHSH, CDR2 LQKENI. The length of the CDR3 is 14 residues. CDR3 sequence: CASSPQGAGTEAFF. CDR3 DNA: TGTGCCAGCTCACCACAGGGGGCGGGCACTGAAGCTTTCTTT. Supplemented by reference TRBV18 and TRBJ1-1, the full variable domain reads NAGVMQNPRHLVRRRGQEARLRCSPMKGHSHVYWYRQLPEEGLKFMVYLQKENIIDESGMPKERFSAEFPKEGPSILRIQQVVRGDSAAYFCASSPQGAGTEAFFGQGTRLTVV.

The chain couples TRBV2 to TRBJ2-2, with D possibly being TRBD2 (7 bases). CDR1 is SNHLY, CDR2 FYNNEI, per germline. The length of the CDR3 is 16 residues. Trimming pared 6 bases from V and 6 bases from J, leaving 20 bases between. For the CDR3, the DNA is TGTGCCAGCAGGGGTTCGGTGGGGGCGGGAGCCGGGGAGCTGTTTTTT. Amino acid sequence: CASRGSVGAGAGELFF.

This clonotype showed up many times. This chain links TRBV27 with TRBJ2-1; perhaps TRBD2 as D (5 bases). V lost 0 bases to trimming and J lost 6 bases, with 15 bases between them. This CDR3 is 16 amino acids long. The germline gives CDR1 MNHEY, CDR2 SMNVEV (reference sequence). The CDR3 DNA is TGTGCCAGCAGTTTATCCGGCCCCGGAGGAATCAATGAGCAGTTCTTC. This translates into CASSLSGPGGINEQFF.

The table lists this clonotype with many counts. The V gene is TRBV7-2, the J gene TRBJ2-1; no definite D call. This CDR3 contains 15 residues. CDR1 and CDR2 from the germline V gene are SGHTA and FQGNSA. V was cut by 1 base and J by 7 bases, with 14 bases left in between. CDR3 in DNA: TGTGCCAGCAGCTTAGTGATCCTAGGGAAGAATGAGCAGTTCTTC. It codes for CASSLVILGKNEQFF. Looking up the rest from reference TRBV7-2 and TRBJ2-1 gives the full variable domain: GAGVSQSPSNKVTEKGKDVELRCDPISGHTALYWYRQSLGQGLEFLIYFQGNSAPDKSGLPSDRFSAERTGGSVSTLTIQRTQQEDSAVYLCASSLVILGKNEQFFGPGTRLTVL.

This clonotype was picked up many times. CDR3 residues: CASSQFGLAGGGGGDTQYF. CDR3 DNA sequence: TGTGCCAGCAGCCAATTCGGACTAGCGGGAGGGGGTGGGGGAGATACGCAGTATTTT. The chain joins TRBV7-2 to TRBJ2-3; 15 bases map to TRBD2. Trimming at V came to 5 bases and at J to 5 bases, leaving 14 bases not matched to a gene. The CDR3 spans 19 residues. Germline CDR1 SGHTA, CDR2 FQGNSA.

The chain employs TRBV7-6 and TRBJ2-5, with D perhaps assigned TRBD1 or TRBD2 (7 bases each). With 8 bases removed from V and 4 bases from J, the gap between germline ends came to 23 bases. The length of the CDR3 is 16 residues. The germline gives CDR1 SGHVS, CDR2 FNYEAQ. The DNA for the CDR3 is TGTGCCAGCGCCCAGCCTCCCAGGGGGGGCGGAGAGACCCAGTACTTC. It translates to CASAQPPRGGGETQYF.

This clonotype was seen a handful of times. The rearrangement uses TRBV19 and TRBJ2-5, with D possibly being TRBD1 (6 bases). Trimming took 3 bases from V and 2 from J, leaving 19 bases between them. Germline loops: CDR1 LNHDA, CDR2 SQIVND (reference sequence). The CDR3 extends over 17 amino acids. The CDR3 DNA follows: TGTGCCAGTAGTATGGACCCACAGGGAACCGCACAAGAGACCCAGTACTTC. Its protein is CASSMDPQGTAQETQYF.

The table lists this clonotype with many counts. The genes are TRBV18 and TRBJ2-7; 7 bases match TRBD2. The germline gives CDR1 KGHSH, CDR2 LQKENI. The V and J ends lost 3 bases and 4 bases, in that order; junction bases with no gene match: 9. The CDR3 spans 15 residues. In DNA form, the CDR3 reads TGTGCCAGCTCACCTACCGGAGTGGGGGGGTACGAGCAGTACTTC. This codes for CASSPTGVGGYEQYF.

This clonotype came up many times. The CDR3 is CSASPDSTEAFF. The CDR3 bases are TGCAGTGCTAGCCCAGACTCCACTGAAGCTTTCTTT. The chain is built from TRBV20-1 and TRBJ1-1, with unresolved D. This CDR3 is built from 12 residues. CDR1 is DFQATT and CDR2 is SNEGSKA in the germline V gene (reference sequence). V gave up 3 bases and J gave up 4 bases, with 9 bases separating them.

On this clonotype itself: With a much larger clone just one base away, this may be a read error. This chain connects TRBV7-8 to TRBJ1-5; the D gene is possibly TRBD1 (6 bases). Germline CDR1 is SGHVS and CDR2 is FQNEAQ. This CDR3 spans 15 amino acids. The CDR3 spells CASSSMDSYNQPRHF. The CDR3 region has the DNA TGTGCCAGCAGCAGTATGGACAGCTACAATCAGCCCCGGCATTTT.

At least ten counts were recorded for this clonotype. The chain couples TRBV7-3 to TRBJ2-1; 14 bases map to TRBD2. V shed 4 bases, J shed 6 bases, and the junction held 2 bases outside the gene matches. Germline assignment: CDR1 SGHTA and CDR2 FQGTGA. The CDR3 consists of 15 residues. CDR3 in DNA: TGTGCCAGCAGCTGGGGACTAGCGGGAGTCAATGAGCAGTTCTTC. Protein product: CASSWGLAGVNEQFF.

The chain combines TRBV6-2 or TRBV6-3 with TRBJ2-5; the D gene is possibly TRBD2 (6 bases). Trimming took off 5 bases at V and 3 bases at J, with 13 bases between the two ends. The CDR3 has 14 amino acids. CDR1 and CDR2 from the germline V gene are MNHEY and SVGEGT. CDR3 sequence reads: CASSPPGLEETQYF. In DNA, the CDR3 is TGTGCCAGCAGTCCCCCGGGACTGGAAGAGACCCAGTACTTC.

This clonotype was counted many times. CDR3 residues: CASSPDRTNYGYTF. In DNA, the CDR3 is TGTGCCAGCTCACCGGACAGAACTAACTATGGCTACACCTTC. The chain joins TRBV18 to TRBJ1-2, with a tentative D call TRBD1 (6 bases). The CDR3 runs to 14 residues. V dropped 3 bases and J dropped 0 bases, with 8 bases sitting between them. Germline values: CDR1 KGHSH, CDR2 LQKENI.

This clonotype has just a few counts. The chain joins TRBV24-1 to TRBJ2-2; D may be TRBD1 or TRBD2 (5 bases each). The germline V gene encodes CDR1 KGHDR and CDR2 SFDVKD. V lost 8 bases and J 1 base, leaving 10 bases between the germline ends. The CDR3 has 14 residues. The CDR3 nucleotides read TGTGCCACCATGGAGAGGGGGAACACCGGGGAGCTGTTTTTT. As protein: CATMERGNTGELFF.

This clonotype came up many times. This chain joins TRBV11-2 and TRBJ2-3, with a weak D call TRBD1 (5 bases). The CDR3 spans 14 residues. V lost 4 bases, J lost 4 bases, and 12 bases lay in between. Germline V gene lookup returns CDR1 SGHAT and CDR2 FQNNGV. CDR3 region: CASSSGLVSDTQYF. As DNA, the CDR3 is TGTGCCAGCAGCTCAGGGCTGGTCTCAGATACGCAGTATTTT.

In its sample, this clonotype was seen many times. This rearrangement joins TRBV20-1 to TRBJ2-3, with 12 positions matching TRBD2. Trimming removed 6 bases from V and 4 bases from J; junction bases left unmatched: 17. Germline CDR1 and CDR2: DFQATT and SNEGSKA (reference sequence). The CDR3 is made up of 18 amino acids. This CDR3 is CSAGGGLAGGPRPDTQYF. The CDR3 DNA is TGCAGTGCAGGAGGCGGGCTAGCGGGAGGGCCGCGCCCAGATACGCAGTATTTT.